This T cell receptor (beta chain) originates from a study of T cell clusters in autoimmune cytopenias. The overall study: TRB sequencing had a median approximately 52,000 reads and about 2,500 distinct clonotypes per sample.

Each sample's input was roughly 250 ng genomic DNA, about 38,000 genome equivalents. One tube held mixed TRB-A and TRB-B primer pools for touch-down PCR. TCRdb reprocessed the multiplex PCR reads, keeping one entry per CDR3 protein, no DNA. The sample table includes around 7,000 distinct CDR3 sequences. This CDR3 comprises 14 residues. CDR1 and CDR2 (germline): MNHNS, SASEGT. The same data also went into a second study, on T cell repertoires in aging, cancer and after chemotherapy.

The receptor's source is a human donor in good health. The sequenced material came from peripheral blood. V gene TRBV6-1 combines with J gene TRBJ1-5. The CDR3 reads CASKPGPSNQPQHF.